This T cell receptor beta chain stems from a study of cytomegalovirus exposure and HLA in healthy donors. General study results and limits: In a later analysis, productive TCRs from donors in an Asian-associated ancestry cluster reportedly carried fewer N-insertions than the cohort mean.

Worth noting for this clone: Antigen unknown. The identical CDR3 is also encoded by other nucleotide sequences in the sample.

With V trimmed by 0 bases and J by 8 bases, 17 bases remained unmatched. CDR3 size: 18 residues. CDR1 is SGHRS, CDR2 YFSETQ, per germline. PCR employed 60 Vbeta and 13 Jbeta primers. Assay: immunoSEQ multiplex PCR; the TCRdb copy retains only in-frame clones and omits some. The repertoire holds 200,000 to 250,000 clones, roughly 80% seen once, with less than 4.5% in the top ten. Sequenced material: PBMCs. This TCR came from a male donor in good health and CMV-seronegative. This chain joins TRBV5-1 and TRBJ2-1, with 7 bases that match TRBD2. CDR3 sequence (DNA): TGCGCCAGCAGCTTGGCCGGGACCTGGACTAGGTCGGAACATGAGCAGTTCTTC. Protein product: CASSLAGTWTRSEHEQFF.